The clone carrying this T cell receptor (beta chain) occurred a few times. The data were taken from a study of blood T cell repertoires in COVID-19. The V segment lost 6 bases and the J segment 2 bases; nucleotides outside the gene matches: 6. This CDR3 has 15 residues. Germline V CDR1 and CDR2: SNHLY, FYNNEI. TCRdb's table, derived via immunoSEQ multiplex PCR, lists solely in-frame clones and lacks some. Found here are roughly 95,000 clones, about 89% of them singletons; the top ten hold less than 5%. The sample comprised peripheral blood. This TCR was recovered from a woman aged 45-65 years in a cohort sampled during active COVID-19. The chain recombines TRBV2 with TRBJ2-1; 8 bases agree with TRBD2. CDR3 amino acids: CASSTSGATYNEQFF. Here the CDR3 DNA reads TGTGCCAGCAGCACTAGCGGAGCGACCTACAATGAGCAGTTCTTC.